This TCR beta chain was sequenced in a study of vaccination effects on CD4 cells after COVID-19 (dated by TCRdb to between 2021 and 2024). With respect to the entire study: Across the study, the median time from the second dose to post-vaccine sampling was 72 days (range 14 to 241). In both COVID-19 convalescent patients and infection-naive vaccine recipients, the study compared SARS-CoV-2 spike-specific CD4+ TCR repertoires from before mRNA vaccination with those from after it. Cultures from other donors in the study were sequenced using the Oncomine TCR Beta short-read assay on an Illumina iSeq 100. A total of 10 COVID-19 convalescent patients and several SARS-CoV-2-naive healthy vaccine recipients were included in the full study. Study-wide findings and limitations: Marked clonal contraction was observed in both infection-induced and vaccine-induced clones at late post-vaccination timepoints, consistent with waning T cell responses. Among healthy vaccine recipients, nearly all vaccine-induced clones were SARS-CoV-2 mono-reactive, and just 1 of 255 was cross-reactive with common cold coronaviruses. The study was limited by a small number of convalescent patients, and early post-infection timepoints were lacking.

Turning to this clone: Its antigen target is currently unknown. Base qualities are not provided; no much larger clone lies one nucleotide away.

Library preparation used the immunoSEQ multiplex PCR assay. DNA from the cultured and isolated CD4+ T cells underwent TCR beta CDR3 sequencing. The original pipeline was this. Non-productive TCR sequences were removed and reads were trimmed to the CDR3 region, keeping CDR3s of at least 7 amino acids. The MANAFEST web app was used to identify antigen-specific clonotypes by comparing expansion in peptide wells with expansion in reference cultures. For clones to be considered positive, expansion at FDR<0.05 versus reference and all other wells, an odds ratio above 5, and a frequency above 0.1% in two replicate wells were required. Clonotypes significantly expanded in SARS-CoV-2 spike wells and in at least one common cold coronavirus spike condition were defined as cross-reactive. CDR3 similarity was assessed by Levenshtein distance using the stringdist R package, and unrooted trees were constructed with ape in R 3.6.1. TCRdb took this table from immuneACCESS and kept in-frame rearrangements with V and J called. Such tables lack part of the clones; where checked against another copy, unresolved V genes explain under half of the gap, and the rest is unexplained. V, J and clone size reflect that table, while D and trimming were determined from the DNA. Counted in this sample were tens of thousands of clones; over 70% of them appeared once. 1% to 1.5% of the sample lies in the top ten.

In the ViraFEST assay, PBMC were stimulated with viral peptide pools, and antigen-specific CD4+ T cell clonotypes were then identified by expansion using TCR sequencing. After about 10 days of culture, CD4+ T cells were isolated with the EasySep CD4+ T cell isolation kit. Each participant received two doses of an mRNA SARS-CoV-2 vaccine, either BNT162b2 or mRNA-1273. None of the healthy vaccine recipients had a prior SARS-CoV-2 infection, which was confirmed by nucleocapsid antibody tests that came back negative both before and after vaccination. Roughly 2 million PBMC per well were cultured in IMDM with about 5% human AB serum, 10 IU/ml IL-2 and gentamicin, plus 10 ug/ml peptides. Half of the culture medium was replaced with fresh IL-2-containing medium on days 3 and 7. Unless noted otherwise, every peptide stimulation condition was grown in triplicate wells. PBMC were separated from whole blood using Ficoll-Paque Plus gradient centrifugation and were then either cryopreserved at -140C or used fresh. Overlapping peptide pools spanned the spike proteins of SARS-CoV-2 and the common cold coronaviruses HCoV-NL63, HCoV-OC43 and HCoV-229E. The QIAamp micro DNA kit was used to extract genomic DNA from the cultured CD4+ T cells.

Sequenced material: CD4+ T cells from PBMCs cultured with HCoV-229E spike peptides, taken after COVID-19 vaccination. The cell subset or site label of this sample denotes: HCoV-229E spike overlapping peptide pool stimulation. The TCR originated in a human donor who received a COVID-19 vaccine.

The bases read TGTGCCAGTAGTATGCGTACAGGGGGCGAAAGAAACACCATATATTTT. The translation is CASSMRTGGERNTIYF. The V gene is TRBV19 and the J gene is TRBJ1-3; 9 central bases correspond to TRBD1. At the junction V is shortened by 3 bases and J by 5 bases; bases outside the gene matches: 8. The CDR3 runs 16 residues from the cysteine to the phenylalanine. Just CDR3 DNA is preserved here, 48 bases in frame from base 1. Looking up the germline V gene (reference sequence) yields CDR1 LNHDA and CDR2 SQIVND.